Reported below is one T cell receptor beta chain. This clonotype has more than one count but fewer than ten. Its cognate antigen has yet to be identified. There are no base qualities to consult, and no much larger clone falls within one base. For this chain, trimming is 1 base at the V end and 1 base at the J end, and the number of junction bases without a gene match is 7. CDR1 and CDR2 were assigned from the germline V gene (reference sequence) as DFQATT and SNEGSKA. Spanning cysteine to phenylalanine, the CDR3 consists of 16 amino acids. This entry keeps only the CDR3 DNA: 48 bases, framed from base 1. These data originate in a study of T-cell reconstitution after alpha-beta-depleted transplantation in children (dated by TCRdb to the mid-2010s). About the study as a whole: T-cell immune reconstitution after TCRalphabeta/CD19-depleted allogeneic hematopoietic cell transplantation in children was quantitatively tracked in the study by means of TCR repertoire profiling. Beyond this particular receptor, the publication reports: In some patients, high TCRbeta diversity at day 60 was attributed to recipient T cells and intrathymic progenitors that had survived conditioning. Apparently early alphabetaT-cell count recovery about two months after transplant reportedly relied on only several hundred rapidly expanded clones derived from non-depleted graft cells. Over subsequent months, a decline in hyperexpanded clone frequencies was noted, and after one year, T-cell counts and TCRbeta diversity were mostly ascribed to newly produced T cells.

Libraries were prepared through PCR. The sequencer listed for this sample is Illumina HiSeq 2500. TCR library preparation used molecular barcoding, with unique molecular identifiers applied to normalize quantification of the TCRbeta repertoire. Through fastp at Q25 and MiXCR, TCRdb rebuilt clones from the public reads, retaining in-frame beta chains. Under each unique CDR3 protein, matching rows form one entry showing the most common genes and DNA. In this sample the table shows 100,000 or so distinct CDR3 sequences, around a sixth of which occur a single time. The ten largest clones take up about 20% of the sample. The treatment or condition label of this sample denotes: allogeneic hematopoietic cell transplantation with graft depleted of TCRalphabeta T cells and CD19 B cells. The children who served as transplant recipients had been given grafts of TCRalphabeta/CD19-depleted allogeneic hematopoietic cells.

Here the chain combines TRBV20-1 and TRBJ2-5; 9 bases in the middle match TRBD1. This sequence was found in a male patient aged 2 to 10 who had a stem cell transplant for acute lymphoblastic leukemia, so the T cells may come from the graft donor. Source: PBMCs, mostly from graft donor cells, taken 180 days after TCRalphabeta/CD19-depleted stem cell transplant. At the DNA level, the sequence is TGCAGTGCTAGAGCCGGGACAGGGATTACCCAAGAGACCCAGTACTTC. Its translation reads: CSARAGTGITQETQYF.